The 14 T cell receptor beta chains given below trace back to one sample, sequenced in a study of blood T cell repertoires in COVID-19 (dated by TCRdb to the early 2020s). The library was produced with the immunoSEQ multiplex PCR assay. Here the immuneACCESS table is served through TCRdb, limited to in-frame sequences with V and J called. Missing clones are a known gap in these copies; in checked studies unresolved V genes cover under half, and the rest lacks a known reason. The sample data list under 200,000 clones, and about 89% of these were observed just once. Of the sample, around 2.6% falls within the top ten clones. Sequencing was carried out using peripheral blood. These receptors were obtained from a man aged 35-49 years with active or convalescent COVID-19.

The chain couples TRBV6-5 to TRBJ1-5, with D uncertain. V gave up 5 bases and J gave up 4 bases, with 15 bases separating them. The germline gives CDR1 MNHEY, CDR2 SVGAGI. This CDR3 region has 15 residues. The CDR3 spells CASSTTELSNQPQHF. The DNA of the CDR3 is TGTGCCAGCAGTACGACCGAACTAAGTAATCAGCCCCAGCATTTT.

The V and J genes are TRBV18 and TRBJ2-1, with TRBD2 matching over 8 bases. This CDR3 contains 15 residues. Germline CDR1 is KGHSH and CDR2 is LQKENI. J gave up 2 bases and V 3 bases, and 3 bases lay outside the gene matches. The CDR3 DNA reads as TGTGCCAGCTCACCCAGCGGGGGAACCTACAATGAGCAGTTCTTC. Its protein product is CASSPSGGTYNEQFF.

The V and J genes are TRBV2 and TRBJ1-2; D is unclear. V was cut by 7 bases and J by 5 bases, with 14 bases left in between. Per germline, CDR1 SNHLY and CDR2 FYNNEI. The CDR3 is 13 amino acids. CDR3 sequence: CASTQEAVYGYTF. Written as DNA, the CDR3 is TGTGCCAGCACCCAGGAGGCAGTTTATGGCTACACCTTC.

The chain couples TRBV29-1 to TRBJ1-2; 7 positions agree with TRBD1. Germline V gene data show CDR1 as SQVTM and CDR2 as ANQGSEA. The V segment lost 3 bases and the J segment 3 bases; nucleotides outside the gene matches: 16. CDR3 length equals 17 residues. CDR3 sequence (DNA): TGCAGCGTTGAGGCGATTGTTGTAGGGGGCCGCTACTATGGCTACACCTTC. This encodes CSVEAIVVGGRYYGYTF.

The chain carries TRBV9 and TRBJ2-1, with 9 bases matching TRBD2. Trimming removed 4 bases from V and 8 bases from J; junction bases left unmatched: 10. CDR3 size: 15 residues. Germline V CDR1 and CDR2: SGDLS, YYNGEE. The CDR3 nucleotides are TGTGCCAGCAGCCCGAGCGGGGGGCCGCTAGATGAGCAGTTCTTC. This sequence encodes CASSPSGGPLDEQFF.

V and J are TRBV30 and TRBJ2-5; D is possibly TRBD1 (7 bases). The germline V and J ends were trimmed by 3 bases and 5 bases, with 16 bases remaining between them. This CDR3 is built from 14 residues. Looked up from germline, CDR1 is GTSNPN and CDR2 is SVGIG (reference sequence). The DNA for the CDR3 is TGTGCCTGGAGCAAGGGCAGGGGGAGGGAGACCCAGTACTTC. This gives the protein CAWSKGRGRETQYF.

A note on this clone: This clone may be a read error of a much larger clone one base away. Other DNA variants within this sample encode the same CDR3. The rearrangement uses TRBV5-1 and TRBJ1-5, with 7 bases that match TRBD1. With V trimmed by 0 bases and J by 7 bases, 7 bases remained unmatched. Germline CDR1 reads SGHRS; CDR2 reads YFSETQ. This CDR3 is built from 15 residues. CDR3 sequence reads: CASSLEGGVGQPQHF. The CDR3 coding sequence is TGCGCCAGCAGCTTGGAAGGGGGCGTAGGACAGCCCCAGCATTTT.

This chain uses TRBV30 with TRBJ1-2, with D maybe TRBD1 (6 bases). V was pared by 4 bases and J by 7 bases, with 22 bases between. The CDR3 is made up of 15 amino acids. Germline assignment: CDR1 GTSNPN and CDR2 SVGIG (reference sequence). The CDR3 loop is CAWTTTGTTFSGYTF. Here the CDR3 DNA reads TGTGCCTGGACTACGACAGGAACCACCTTTTCTGGCTACACCTTC.

This chain uses TRBV7-2 with TRBJ2-5, with 8 positions matching TRBD2. CDR1 is SGHTA, CDR2 FQGNSA, per germline. The CDR3 spans 15 residues. V gave up 2 bases and J gave up 5 bases; unmatched junction bases: 7. CDR3: CASSLITGGPETQYF. The CDR3 nucleotides read TGTGCCAGCAGCTTAATCACGGGGGGGCCGGAGACCCAGTACTTC.

This clone has just one count. The chain uses TRBV19 and TRBJ1-5; TRBD1 aligns across 8 bases. The ends lost 3 bases at V and 6 bases at J; junction bases unmatched: 13. The CDR3 is made up of 17 amino acids. The germline V gene has CDR1 LNHDA and CDR2 SQIVND (reference sequence). The DNA for the CDR3 is TGTGCCAGTAGTATTCGCCCGGACAGGGTATACGGTCAGCCCCAGCATTTT. It translates to CASSIRPDRVYGQPQHF.

CDR3 nucleotide sequence: TGTGCCAGCAGCTTAGAAGGGACTAGCGGCGAGACCCAGTACTTC. Protein: CASSLEGTSGETQYF. This chain joins TRBV13 and TRBJ2-5; TRBD2 agrees at 11 bases. The germline V gene encodes CDR1 PRHDT and CDR2 FYEKMQ (reference sequence). V was clipped by 1 base and J by 5 bases; unmatched bases: 3. The CDR3 length is 15 residues.

This clone was observed at least ten times. The chain employs TRBV5-3 and TRBJ1-4; D unresolved. TRBV5-3 is an open reading frame, and its role is uncertain. V was shortened by 4 bases and J by 7 bases, with 14 bases between the two germline ends. The CDR3 is made up of 14 amino acids. The CDR3 nucleotides are TGTGCCAGAAGCACCCCGGACGGGAGTGAAAAACTGTTTTTT. Translated, it gives CARSTPDGSEKLFF.

Only one count was recorded for this clone. The chain links TRBV25-1 to TRBJ1-1; no reliable D call. Trimming removed 6 bases at V and 3 bases at J, with 11 bases between. Germline V CDR1 and CDR2: MGHDK, SYGVNS. This CDR3 is built from 13 residues. The CDR3 loop reads CASSQTGDTEAFF. CDR3 DNA sequence: TGTGCCAGCAGCCAGACGGGAGACACTGAAGCTTTCTTT.

The rearrangement joins TRBV6-2 or TRBV6-3 to TRBJ2-1, with no clear D. V was trimmed by 5 bases and J by 3 bases, leaving 14 bases between them. The CDR3 contains 15 residues. The germline V gene encodes CDR1 MNHEY and CDR2 SVGEGT. DNA for the CDR3: TGTGCCAGCAGTCACCTAGGTGCGGACTACAATGAGCAGTTCTTC. It codes for CASSHLGADYNEQFF.